This T cell receptor (beta chain) was retrieved from a study of T and B cells in COVID-19 patients. Overall study context: The recovered patients had mostly mild to moderate COVID-19 with outpatient management. About 90% of the roughly 20 active-infection patients had comorbidities associated with unfavorable COVID-19 outcome. Whole-study findings and limits: Exclusive to the recovered cohort were approximately 2,300 TCR clusters, over 25 of them with low generation probability. Patients with COVID-19 reportedly showed strongly skewed T cell receptor beta variable and joining gene usage.

Per the germline V gene, CDR1 is MNHNY and CDR2 is SVGAGI (reference sequence). CDR3 length: 17 amino acids. The V end was cut by 4 bases, the J end by 1 base, with 17 bases between. In its sample, this clonotype was seen a few times. Its cognate antigen is unknown. Each TRB amplification used about 230-550 ng of genomic DNA from blood. Multiplex PCR with BIOMED2 TRB-A/B primer pools amplified TRB rearrangements. TCRdb recomputed calls from the multiplex PCR reads with MiXCR, one row per CDR3 protein. Among around 15,000 distinct CDR3 sequences listed, 25% to 35% were seen once. The sample taken for sequencing was blood. The TCR comes from a human donor who had recovered from COVID-19. The rearrangement uses TRBV6-6 and TRBJ1-5, with TRBD1 as a possible D gene (6 bases). CDR3 in amino acids: CASSLGIGGNSNQPQHF. DNA of the CDR3: TGTGCCAGCAGTTTAGGAATAGGGGGGAACAGCAATCAGCCCCAGCATTTT.